This is a list of T cell receptor beta chains from one sample in a study of shared clonotypes between healthy human individuals. Libraries were prepared by immunoSEQ multiplex PCR; TCRdb keeps only in-frame clonotypes and omits some of them. The data contain over 850,000 clones, about four fifths of them singletons. The sample taken for sequencing was memory CD4+ T cells from PBMCs. The receptors stem from a young man in good health. Some clones in this sample may be carry-over from other donors' samples. The CDR3 runs from the conserved cysteine through the conserved F or W.

j_call v_call cdr3_aa
TRBJ2-3 TRBV5-1 CASSLAPGLAGDRDTQYF
TRBJ2-1 TRBV5-6 CASSFYPNHRRSYNEQFF
TRBJ2-2 TRBV18 CASSRNRVHANTGELFF
TRBJ1-1 TRBV6-6 CASTPTRGANTEAFF
TRBJ1-2 TRBV19 CASSRGQGYGYTF
TRBJ1-1 TRBV19 CASSIDPQGKRTEAFF
TRBJ2-7 TRBV19 CASSILGLHGLYEQYF
TRBJ1-2 TRBV7-8 CASSLDGRALYGYTF
TRBJ2-7 TRBV6-4 CASSREGGYEQYF
TRBJ1-1 TRBV18 CASSPSTGMNTEAFF
TRBJ2-5 TRBV6-1 CASHRDRTEETQYF
TRBJ1-2 TRBV6-5 CASSYSSPAVYGYTF
TRBJ2-1 TRBV5-6 CASSLASGETWLNEQFF
TRBJ2-2 TRBV28 CASRWGNTGELFF
TRBJ2-7 TRBV5-1 CASSSGGGTYEQYF
TRBJ1-1 TRBV5-4 CASSLRPQANTEAFF
TRBJ1-5 TRBV6-6 CASRTGFGNQPQHF
TRBJ2-1 TRBV4-1 CASSQPQAWGEQFF
TRBJ1-1 TRBV5-1 CASRVRDRGTEAFF
TRBJ1-2 TRBV7-3 CASSPGQGKGYTF
TRBJ2-3 TRBV5-4 CASSIKSGLAITDTQYF
TRBJ2-4 TRBV2 CASSSQGFANIQYF
TRBJ1-5 TRBV19 CASSMDRGSNQPQHF
TRBJ2-5 TRBV5-1 CASSLAPTAGQETQYF
TRBJ2-1 TRBV5-1 CASSSRPSGAGLYNEQFF
TRBJ2-7 TRBV21-1 CASSTGTGSYEQYF
TRBJ2-5 TRBV5-1 CASSSQKTGLETQYF
TRBJ1-3 TRBV9 CASSPGRSSGNTIYF
TRBJ2-7 TRBV5-1 CASSLASGRGSYEQYF
TRBJ1-5 TRBV2 CASSSQGARNQPQHF
TRBJ1-4 TRBV10-3 CASQDGLSEKLFF
TRBJ1-5 TRBV18 CASSRTGDNNQPQHF
TRBJ2-3 TRBV7-8 CASGTRPAGDTQYF
TRBJ2-1 TRBV4-1 CASSRTTSGSSYNEQFF
TRBJ1-2 TRBV6-5 CASRTGQGSYGYTF
TRBJ2-1 TRBV7-9 CASSLPHLAGGRNEQFF
TRBJ1-2 TRBV19 CASREDYGYTF
TRBJ1-2 TRBV7-9 CASSFFLGGSVGYTF
TRBJ2-1 TRBV4-1 CASSQDETPGTEQFF
TRBJ2-7 TRBV7-2 CASSPHGLGGSSYEQYF
TRBJ2-1 TRBV6-6 CASSTRTSGNNEQFF
TRBJ2-3 TRBV4-3 CASSQQGDSGIGTDTQYF
TRBJ2-3 TRBV11-2 CASSLVVGSGTDHTQYF
TRBJ2-7 TRBV28 CASSLVGNSYEQYF
TRBJ1-2 TRBV2 CASKRRGRGDGYTF
TRBJ2-7 TRBV4-1 CASSQGWRTRQYF